These 5 T cell receptor beta chains share one sample of origin, sequenced in a study of long-term antiretroviral therapy in people with HIV. The authors ran the immunoSEQ assay, v3.0, at survey level. Only in-frame clones appear in the TCRdb table, and some are missing; sequencing was by immunoSEQ multiplex PCR. This sample has 32,000 or so clones, with around 85% found just once. The sequenced sample was unsorted PBMCs, obtained about 3.3 years after starting antiretroviral therapy. These receptors all come from a man aged 18 to 35 with HIV.

This CDR3 is CASSPRLEGVEEKLFF. DNA for the CDR3: TGTGCCAGCAGTCCCCGCCTCGAGGGAGTCGAGGAAAAACTGTTTTTT. The chain uses TRBV27 and TRBJ1-4; D unresolved. CDR1 is MNHEY and CDR2 is SMNVEV in the germline V gene (reference sequence). CDR3 length: 16 residues. With 5 bases removed from V and 8 bases from J, the gap between germline ends came to 21 bases.

The rearrangement uses TRBV12-5 and TRBJ2-5, with TRBD1 matching 11 bases. Germline-derived CDR1 and CDR2 are LGHNT and FRNRAP. The ends lost 4 bases at V and 4 bases at J; junction bases unmatched: 8. CDR3 length: 16 amino acids. The CDR3 DNA reads TGTGCTAGTGGTTCACGGACAGGGGGCTGGGGAGAGACCCAGTACTTC. Translating it yields CASGSRTGGWGETQYF.

The gene calls are TRBV6-5 and TRBJ2-1, with D unresolved. Per the germline V gene, CDR1 is MNHEY and CDR2 is SVGAGI. V was shortened by 4 bases and J by 12 bases, with 16 bases between the two germline ends. The CDR3 has 13 amino acids. CDR3 sequence: CASSSTTYMGQFF. CDR3 coding DNA: TGTGCCAGCAGTTCTACTACCTATATGGGGCAGTTCTTC.

This clone occurred a few times. This chain uses TRBV27 with TRBJ1-1; tentatively, D is TRBD1 (6 bases). The CDR3 is 14 amino acids. Trimming stripped 2 bases from V and 5 bases from J, with 12 bases between. From germline, CDR1 is MNHEY and CDR2 SMNVEV (reference sequence). CDR3 sequence (DNA): TGTGCCAGCAGTTTACGAAAGGGACAAACTGAAGCTTTCTTT. It is translated as CASSLRKGQTEAFF.

The V gene is TRBV19, the J gene TRBJ2-1, with 13 positions matching TRBD2. From germline, CDR1 is LNHDA and CDR2 SQIVND (reference sequence). CDR3 length: 16 residues. Losses at the gene ends were 6 bases for V and 3 bases for J; bases not matched to a gene: 5. The CDR3 reads CASSPRLAGGYNEQFF. CDR3 bases: TGTGCCAGTAGCCCCAGACTAGCGGGAGGCTACAATGAGCAGTTCTTC.